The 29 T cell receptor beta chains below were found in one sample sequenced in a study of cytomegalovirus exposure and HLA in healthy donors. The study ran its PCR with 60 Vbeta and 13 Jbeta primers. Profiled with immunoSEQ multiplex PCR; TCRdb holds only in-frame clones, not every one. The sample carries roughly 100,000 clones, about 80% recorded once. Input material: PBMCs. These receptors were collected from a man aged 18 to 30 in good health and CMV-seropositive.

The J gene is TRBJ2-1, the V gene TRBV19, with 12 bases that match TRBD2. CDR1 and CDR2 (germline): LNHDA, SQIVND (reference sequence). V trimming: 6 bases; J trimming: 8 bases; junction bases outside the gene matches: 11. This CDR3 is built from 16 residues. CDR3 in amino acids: CASSSSLAGGGDEQFF. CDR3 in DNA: TGTGCCAGTAGCAGCTCACTAGCGGGGGGTGGGGATGAGCAGTTCTTC.

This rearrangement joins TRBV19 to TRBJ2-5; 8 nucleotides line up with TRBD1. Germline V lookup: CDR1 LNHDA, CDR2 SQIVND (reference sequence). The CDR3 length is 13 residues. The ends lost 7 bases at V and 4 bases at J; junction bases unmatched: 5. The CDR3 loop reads CASNRQGRETQYF. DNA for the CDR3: TGTGCCAGTAATAGACAGGGGCGAGAGACCCAGTACTTC.

The CDR3 coding sequence is TGCGCCAGCAGCCAAGCCCAGGGGCAGAACTATGGCTACACCTTC. Its protein is CASSQAQGQNYGYTF. This rearrangement joins TRBV4-1 to TRBJ1-2; maybe TRBD1 (6 bases). This CDR3 is 15 amino acids long. Trimming took off 1 base at V and 2 bases at J, with 11 bases between the two ends. Germline V lookup: CDR1 MGHRA, CDR2 YSYEKL.

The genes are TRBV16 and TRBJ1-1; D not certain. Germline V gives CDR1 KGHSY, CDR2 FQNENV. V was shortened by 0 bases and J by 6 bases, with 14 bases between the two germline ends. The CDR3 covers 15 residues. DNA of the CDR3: TGTGCCAGCAGCCAATCGGTTGCCGGGGAGCCTGAAGCTTTCTTT. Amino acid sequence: CASSQSVAGEPEAFF. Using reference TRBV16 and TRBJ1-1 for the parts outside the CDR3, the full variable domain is GEEVAQTPKHLVRGEGQKAKLYCAPIKGHSYVFWYQQVLKNEFKFLISFQNENVFDETGMPKERFSAKCLPNSPCSLEIQATKLEDSAVYFCASSQSVAGEPEAFFGQGTRLTVV.

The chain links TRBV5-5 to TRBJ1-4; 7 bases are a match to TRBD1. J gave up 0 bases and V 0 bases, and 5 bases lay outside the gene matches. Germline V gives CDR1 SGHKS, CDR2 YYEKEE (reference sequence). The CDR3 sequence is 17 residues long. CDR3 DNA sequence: TGTGCCAGCAGCTTGGTTTATCAGGGGGCAACTAATGAAAAACTGTTTTTT. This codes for CASSLVYQGATNEKLFF.

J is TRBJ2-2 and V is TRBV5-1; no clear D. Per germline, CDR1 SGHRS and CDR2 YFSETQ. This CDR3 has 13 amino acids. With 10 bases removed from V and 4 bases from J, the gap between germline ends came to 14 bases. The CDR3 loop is CAPWRGCTGELFF. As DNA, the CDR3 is TGCGCCCCCTGGCGAGGATGCACCGGGGAGCTGTTTTTT.

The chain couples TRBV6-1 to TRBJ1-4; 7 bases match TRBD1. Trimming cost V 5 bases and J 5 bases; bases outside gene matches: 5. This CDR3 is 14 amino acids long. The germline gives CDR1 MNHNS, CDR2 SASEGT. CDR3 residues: CASSKDRQNEKLFF. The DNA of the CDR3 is TGTGCCAGCAGTAAGGACAGGCAGAATGAAAAACTGTTTTTT.

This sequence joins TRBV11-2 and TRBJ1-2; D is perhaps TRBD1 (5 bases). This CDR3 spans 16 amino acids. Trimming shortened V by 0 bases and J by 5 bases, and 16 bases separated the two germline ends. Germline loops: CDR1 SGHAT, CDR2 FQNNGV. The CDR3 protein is CASSLEGGTRAYGYTF. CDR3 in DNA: TGTGCCAGCAGCTTAGAAGGCGGGACTCGGGCGTATGGCTACACCTTC.

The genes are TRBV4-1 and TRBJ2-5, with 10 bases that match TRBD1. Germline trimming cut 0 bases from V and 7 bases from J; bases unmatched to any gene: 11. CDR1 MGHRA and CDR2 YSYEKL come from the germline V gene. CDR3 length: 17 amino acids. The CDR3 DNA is TGCGCCAGCAGCCAAGACGCCGGGACAGGGGTCGTTGGGACCCAGTACTTC. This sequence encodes CASSQDAGTGVVGTQYF.

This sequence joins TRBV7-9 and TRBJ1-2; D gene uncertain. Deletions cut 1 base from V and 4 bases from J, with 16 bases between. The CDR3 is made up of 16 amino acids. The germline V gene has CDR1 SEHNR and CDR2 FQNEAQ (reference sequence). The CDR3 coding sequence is TGTGCCAGCAGCTTAGAAGGCGGTAGGGAGGGCTATGGCTACACCTTC. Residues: CASSLEGGREGYGYTF.

Here the CDR3 DNA reads TGTGCCAACGTCTTGTGGGTGGAGACTTCACCCCTCCACTTT. Its protein is CANVLWVETSPLHF. The chain is built from TRBV27 and TRBJ1-6; D not certain. This CDR3 has 14 residues. V lost 10 bases and J lost 9, with 19 bases in between. Germline CDR1 is MNHEY and CDR2 is SMNVEV (reference sequence).

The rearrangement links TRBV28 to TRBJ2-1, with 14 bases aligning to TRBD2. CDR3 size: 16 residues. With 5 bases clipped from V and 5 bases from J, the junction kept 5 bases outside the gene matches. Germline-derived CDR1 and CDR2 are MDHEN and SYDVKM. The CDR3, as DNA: TGTGCCAGCAGTGTTAGGGGACTAGCGGGGGACAATGAGCAGTTCTTC. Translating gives CASSVRGLAGDNEQFF.

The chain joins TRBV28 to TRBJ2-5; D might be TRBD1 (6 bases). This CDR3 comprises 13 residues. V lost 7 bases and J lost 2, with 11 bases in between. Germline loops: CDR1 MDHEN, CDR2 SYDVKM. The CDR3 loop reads CASTAGVQETQYF. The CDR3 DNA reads TGTGCCAGCACAGCAGGGGTTCAAGAGACCCAGTACTTC.

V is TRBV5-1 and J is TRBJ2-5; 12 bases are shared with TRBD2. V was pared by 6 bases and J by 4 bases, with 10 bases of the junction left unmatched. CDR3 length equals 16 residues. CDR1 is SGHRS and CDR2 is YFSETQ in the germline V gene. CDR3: CASTPSGGAWGETQYF. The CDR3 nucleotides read TGCGCCAGCACCCCTAGCGGGGGGGCTTGGGGAGAGACCCAGTACTTC.

CDR3 sequence (DNA): TGCGCCAGCAGTGAGGACAGACGGAACACTGAAGCTTTCTTT. It yields the protein CASSEDRRNTEAFF. The chain couples TRBV10-1 to TRBJ1-1, with D tentatively TRBD1 (5 bases). The CDR3 extends over 14 amino acids. Per germline, CDR1 WNHNN and CDR2 SYGVQD (reference sequence). V was clipped by 2 bases and J by 1 base, with 8 bases between them.

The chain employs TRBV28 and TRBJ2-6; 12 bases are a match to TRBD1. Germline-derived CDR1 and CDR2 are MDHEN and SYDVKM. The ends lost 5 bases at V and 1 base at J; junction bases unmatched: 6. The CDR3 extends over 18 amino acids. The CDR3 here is CASSPQGQGASGANVLTF. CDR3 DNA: TGTGCCAGCAGTCCCCAGGGACAGGGGGCGTCTGGGGCCAACGTCCTGACTTTC.

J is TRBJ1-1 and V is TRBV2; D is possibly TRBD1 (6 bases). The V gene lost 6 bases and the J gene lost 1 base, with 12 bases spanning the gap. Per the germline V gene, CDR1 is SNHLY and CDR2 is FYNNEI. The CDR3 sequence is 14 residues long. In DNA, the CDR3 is TGTGCCAGCAGAGACAGGTTCGAGAACACTGAAGCTTTCTTT. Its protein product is CASRDRFENTEAFF.

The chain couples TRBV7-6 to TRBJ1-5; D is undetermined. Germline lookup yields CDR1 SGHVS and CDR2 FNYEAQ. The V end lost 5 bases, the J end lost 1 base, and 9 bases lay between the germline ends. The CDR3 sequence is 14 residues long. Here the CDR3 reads CASSVGGSNQPQHF. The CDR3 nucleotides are TGTGCCAGCAGCGTAGGAGGGAGCAATCAGCCCCAGCATTTT. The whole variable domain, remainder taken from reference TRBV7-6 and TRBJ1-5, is GAGVSQSPRYKVTKRGQDVALRCDPISGHVSLYWYRQALGQGPEFLTYFNYEAQQDKSGLPNDRFSAERPEGSISTLTIQRTEQRDSAMYRCASSVGGSNQPQHFGDGTRLSIL.

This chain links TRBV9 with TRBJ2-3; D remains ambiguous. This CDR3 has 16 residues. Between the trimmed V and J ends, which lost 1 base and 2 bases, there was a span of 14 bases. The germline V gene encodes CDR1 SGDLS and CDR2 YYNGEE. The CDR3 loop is CASSVSAAAFTDTQYF. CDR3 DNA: TGTGCCAGCAGCGTAAGTGCGGCAGCTTTCACAGATACGCAGTATTTT.

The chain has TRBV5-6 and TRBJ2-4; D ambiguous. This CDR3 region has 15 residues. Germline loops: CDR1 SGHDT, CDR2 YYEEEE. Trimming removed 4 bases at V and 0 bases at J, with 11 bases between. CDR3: CASSHIHLAKNIQYF. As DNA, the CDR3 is TGTGCCAGCAGCCACATCCATTTAGCCAAAAACATTCAGTACTTC.

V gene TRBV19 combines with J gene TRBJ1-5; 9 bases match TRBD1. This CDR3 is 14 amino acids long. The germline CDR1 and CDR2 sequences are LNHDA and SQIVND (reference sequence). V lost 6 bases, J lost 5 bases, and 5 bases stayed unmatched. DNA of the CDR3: TGTGCCAGTAGGGGACAGGGAGATTATCAGCCCCAGCATTTT. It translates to CASRGQGDYQPQHF.

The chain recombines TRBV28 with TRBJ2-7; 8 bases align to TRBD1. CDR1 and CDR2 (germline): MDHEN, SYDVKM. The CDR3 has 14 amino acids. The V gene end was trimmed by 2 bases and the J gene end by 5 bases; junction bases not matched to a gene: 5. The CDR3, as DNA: TGTGCCAGCAGTTTAAAGGGCAGGGGGCACGAGCAGTACTTC. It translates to CASSLKGRGHEQYF.

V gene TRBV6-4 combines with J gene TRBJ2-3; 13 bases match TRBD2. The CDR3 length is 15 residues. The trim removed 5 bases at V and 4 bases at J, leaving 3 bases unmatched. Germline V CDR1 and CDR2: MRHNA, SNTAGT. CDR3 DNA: TGTGCCAGCAGTACTAGCGGGGGGGCCTCAGATACGCAGTATTTT. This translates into CASSTSGGASDTQYF.

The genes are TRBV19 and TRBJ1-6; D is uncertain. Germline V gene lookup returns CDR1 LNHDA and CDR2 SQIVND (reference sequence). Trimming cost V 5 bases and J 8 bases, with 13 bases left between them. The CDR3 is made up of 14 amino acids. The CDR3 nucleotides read TGTGCCAGTAGTGTCCAGGCAGATCATTCACCCCTCCACTTT. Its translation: CASSVQADHSPLHF. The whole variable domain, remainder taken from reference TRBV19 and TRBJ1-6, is DGGITQSPKYLFRKEGQNVTLSCEQNLNHDAMYWYRQDPGQGLRLIYYSQIVNDFQKGDIAEGYSVSREKKESFPLTVTSAQKNPTAFYLCASSVQADHSPLHFGNGTRLTVT.

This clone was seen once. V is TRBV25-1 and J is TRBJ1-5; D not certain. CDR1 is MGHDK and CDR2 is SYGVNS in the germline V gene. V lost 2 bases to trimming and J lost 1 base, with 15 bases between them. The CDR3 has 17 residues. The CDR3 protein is CASSEQLRGDSNQPQHF. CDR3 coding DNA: TGTGCCAGCAGTGAACAACTGCGGGGAGACAGCAATCAGCCCCAGCATTTT.

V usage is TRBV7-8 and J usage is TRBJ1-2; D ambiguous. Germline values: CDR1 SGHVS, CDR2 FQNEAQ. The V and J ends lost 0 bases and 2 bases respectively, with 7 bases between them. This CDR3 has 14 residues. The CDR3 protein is CASSLAHRNYGYTF. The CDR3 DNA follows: TGTGCCAGCAGCTTAGCGCACAGAAACTATGGCTACACCTTC. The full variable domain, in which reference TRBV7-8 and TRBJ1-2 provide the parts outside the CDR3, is GAGVSQSPRYKVAKRGQDVALRCDPISGHVSLFWYQQALGQGPEFLTYFQNEAQLDKSGLPSDRFFAERPEGSVSTLKIQRTQQEDSAVYLCASSLAHRNYGYTFGSGTRLTVV.

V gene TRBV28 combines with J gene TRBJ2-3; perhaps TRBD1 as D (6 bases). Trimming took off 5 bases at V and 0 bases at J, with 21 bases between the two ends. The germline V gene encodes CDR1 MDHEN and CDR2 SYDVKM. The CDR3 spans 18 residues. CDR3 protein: CASSPVWGRRPSTDTQYF. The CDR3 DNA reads TGTGCCAGCAGTCCCGTTTGGGGGCGCAGACCTAGCACAGATACGCAGTATTTT.

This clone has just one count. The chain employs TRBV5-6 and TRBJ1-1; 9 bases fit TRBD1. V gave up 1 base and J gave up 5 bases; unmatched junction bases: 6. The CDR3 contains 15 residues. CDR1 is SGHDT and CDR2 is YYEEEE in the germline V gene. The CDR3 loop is CASSLKGTGRTEAFF. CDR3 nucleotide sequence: TGTGCCAGCAGCTTGAAAGGGACAGGGAGGACTGAAGCTTTCTTT.

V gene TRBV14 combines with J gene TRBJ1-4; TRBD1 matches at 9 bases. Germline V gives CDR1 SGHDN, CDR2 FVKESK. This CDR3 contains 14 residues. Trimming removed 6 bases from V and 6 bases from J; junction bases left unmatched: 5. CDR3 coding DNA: TGTGCCAGCAGATCCGGGACAGGGTATGAAAAACTGTTTTTT. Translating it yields CASRSGTGYEKLFF.